The clone carrying this T cell receptor (beta chain) turned up a few times. This specimen belongs to a study of T-cell reconstitution after alpha-beta-depleted transplantation in children. Construction of the TCRbeta library involved unique molecular identifiers. Using its own MiXCR run on the PCR reads, TCRdb lists one record per CDR3 protein. The table has roughly 500,000 distinct CDR3 sequences, approximately 29% seen once; the top ten hold 2% to 3%. V lost 2 bases to trimming and J lost 6 bases; unmatched junction nucleotides: 10. The CDR3 consists of 15 residues. Germline V gene sequence: CDR1 SQVTM, CDR2 ANQGSEA.

The chain couples TRBV29-1 to TRBJ2-1, with 7 bases that match TRBD2. The origin of this receptor is a human donor who donated a stem cell graft to a child with aplastic anemia. Sample: PBMCs from the stem cell graft donor, taken from the stem cell graft. The CDR3 spells CSVERGGGRGNEQFF. The CDR3 nucleotides read TGCAGCGTTGAAAGGGGTGGCGGGAGAGGCAATGAGCAGTTCTTC.